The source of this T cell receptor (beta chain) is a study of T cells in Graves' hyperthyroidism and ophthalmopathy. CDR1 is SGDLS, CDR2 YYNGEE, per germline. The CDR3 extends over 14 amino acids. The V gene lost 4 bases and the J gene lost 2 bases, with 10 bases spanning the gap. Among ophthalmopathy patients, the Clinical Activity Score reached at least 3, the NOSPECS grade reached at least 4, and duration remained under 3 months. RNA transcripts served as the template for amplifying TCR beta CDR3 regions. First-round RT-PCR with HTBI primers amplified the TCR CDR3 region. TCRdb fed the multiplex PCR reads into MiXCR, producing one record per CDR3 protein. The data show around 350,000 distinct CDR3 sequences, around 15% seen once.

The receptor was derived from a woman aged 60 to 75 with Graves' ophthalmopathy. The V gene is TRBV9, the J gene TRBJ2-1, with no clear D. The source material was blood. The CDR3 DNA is TGTGCCAGCAGCCGGGCTTTTCCCTACAATGAGCAGTTCTTC. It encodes CASSRAFPYNEQFF.